Below are 2 T cell receptor beta chains sequenced from a single sample in a study of blood T cells in healthy people across ages. A second about 6 to 12 cycle PCR used barcoded and J-beta primers. TCRdb reprocessed the 5' RACE reads via MiXCR and lists one record per CDR3 protein. The sample contains around 710,000 distinct CDR3 sequences, approximately 43% of which appear only once. Source material: blood. These receptors were taken from a woman aged 55-70 years in good health.

As regards this clonotype: A read error may explain this, as a much larger clone is one base away. The chain couples TRBV20-1 to TRBJ2-7; 7 bases match TRBD2. The DNA matches TRBJ2-5 better at its end, which makes the J call doubtful. CDR3 length equals 15 residues. Germline loops: CDR1 DFQATT, CDR2 SNEGSKA (reference sequence). As DNA, the CDR3 is TGCGGTGCTGCGGACCAAACAGCGGGGCAAGAGACCCAGTACTTC. This gives the protein CGAADQTAGQETQYF.

This clonotype was counted ten times or more. This chain joins TRBV20-1 and TRBJ2-1, with 7 bases identical to TRBD1. CDR1 and CDR2 (germline): DFQATT, SNEGSKA (reference sequence). The CDR3 has 16 amino acids. With V trimmed by 6 bases and J by 0 bases, 11 bases remained unmatched. CDR3 DNA sequence: TGCAGTGCCGGACCCCGGACAGGAAGCTCCTACAATGAGCAGTTCTTC. It encodes CSAGPRTGSSYNEQFF.